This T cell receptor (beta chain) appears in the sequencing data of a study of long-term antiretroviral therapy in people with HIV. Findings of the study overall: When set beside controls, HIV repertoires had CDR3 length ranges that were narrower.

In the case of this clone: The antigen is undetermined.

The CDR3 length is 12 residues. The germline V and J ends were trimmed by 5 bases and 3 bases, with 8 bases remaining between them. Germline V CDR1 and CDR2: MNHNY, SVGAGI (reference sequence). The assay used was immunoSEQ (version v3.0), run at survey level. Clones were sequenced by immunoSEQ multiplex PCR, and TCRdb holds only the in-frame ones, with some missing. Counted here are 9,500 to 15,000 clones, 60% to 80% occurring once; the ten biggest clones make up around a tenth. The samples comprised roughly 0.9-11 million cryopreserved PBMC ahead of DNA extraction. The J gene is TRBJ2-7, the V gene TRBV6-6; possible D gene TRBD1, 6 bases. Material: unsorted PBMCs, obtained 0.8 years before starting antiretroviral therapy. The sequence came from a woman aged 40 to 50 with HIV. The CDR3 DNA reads TGTGCCAGCAGTCGAGGGGGCTACGAGCAGTACTTC. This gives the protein CASSRGGYEQYF.